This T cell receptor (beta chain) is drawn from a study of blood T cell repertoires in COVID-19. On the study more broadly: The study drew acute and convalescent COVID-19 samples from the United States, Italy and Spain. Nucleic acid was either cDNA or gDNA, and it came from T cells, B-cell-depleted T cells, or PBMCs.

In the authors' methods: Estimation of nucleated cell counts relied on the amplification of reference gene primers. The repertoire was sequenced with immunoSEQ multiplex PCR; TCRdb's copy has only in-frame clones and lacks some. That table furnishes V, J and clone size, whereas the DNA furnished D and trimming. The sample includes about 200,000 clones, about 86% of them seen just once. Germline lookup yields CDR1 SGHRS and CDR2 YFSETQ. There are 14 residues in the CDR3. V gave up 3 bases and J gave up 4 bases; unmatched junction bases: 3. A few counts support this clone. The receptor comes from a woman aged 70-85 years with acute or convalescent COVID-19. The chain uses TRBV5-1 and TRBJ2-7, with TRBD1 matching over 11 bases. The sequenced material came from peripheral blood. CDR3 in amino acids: CASSYGQGAYEQYF. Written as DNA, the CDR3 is TGCGCCAGCAGCTATGGACAGGGGGCATACGAGCAGTACTTC.